This is a list of T cell receptor beta chains from one sample in a study of beta chain features in type 1 diabetes. Only in-frame clones appear in the TCRdb table, and some are missing; sequencing was by immunoSEQ multiplex PCR. This sample yields roughly 180,000 clones, of which roughly 8% are seen a single time; roughly 0.5% belongs to the top ten. Sequencing was done on a sample of central memory CD4+ T cells from blood. These receptors were taken from a man in his late teens or twenties with type 1 diabetes. Each CDR3 is given with its conserved first and last residue. A D gene is named only where the DNA matches it firmly. The size entry is marked missing in some rows and otherwise reads once, few, many or a size class.

TRBD1,TRBV15,TRBJ1-1,-,CATPGGTGEMNTEAFF,TGTGCCACCCCCGGAGGGACAGGGGAGATGAACACTGAAGCTTTCTTT
-,TRBV29-1,TRBJ2-4,many,CSVGSRGGDIQYF,TGCAGCGTTGGATCCAGGGGAGGGGACATTCAGTACTTC
TRBD1,TRBV29-1,TRBJ1-2,-,CSVAARGQKNYGYTF,TGCAGCGTGGCCGCAAGGGGACAGAAAAACTATGGCTACACCTTC
-,TRBV19,TRBJ1-2,few,CASSLGHLTF,TGTGCCAGTAGTTTGGGCCATCTCACCTTC
TRBD1,TRBV7-2,TRBJ1-1,-,CASSLQGQGNTEAFF,TGTGCCAGCAGCTTGCAGGGACAGGGGAACACTGAAGCTTTCTTT
-,TRBV15,TRBJ2-1,many,CATSRDRQGGQFF,TGTGCCACCAGCAGAGATCGGCAGGGTGGGCAGTTCTTC
TRBD1,TRBV2,TRBJ2-7,-,CASSETGGNKVEQYF,TGTGCCAGCAGTGAGACAGGGGGGAACAAGGTGGAGCAGTACTTC
TRBD2,TRBV6-6,TRBJ2-3,-,CAGAGEGKDTQYF,TGTGCCGGGGCGGGGGAGGGGAAAGATACGCAGTATTTT
TRBD2,TRBV5-4,TRBJ2-7,-,CASSLAGGTSYEQYF,TGTGCCAGCAGCTTGGCGGGGGGGACCTCCTACGAGCAGTACTTC
TRBD1,TRBV27,TRBJ2-1,-,CASRHRPGQPYNEQFF,TGTGCCAGCAGACACAGACCGGGACAGCCCTACAATGAGCAGTTCTTC
TRBD2,TRBV19,TRBJ2-2,-,CASSVGTSGVKLFF,TGTGCCAGTAGCGTCGGGACTAGCGGGGTGAAGCTGTTTTTT
TRBD2,TRBV11-2,TRBJ2-1,-,CASSLYLASGGENEQFF,TGTGCCAGCAGCTTATATTTGGCTAGCGGGGGGGAGAATGAGCAGTTCTTC
-,TRBV5-1,TRBJ1-6,few,CASSLGQDHSPLHF,TGCGCCAGCAGCTTGGGACAGGATCATTCACCCCTCCACTTT
-,TRBV10-3,TRBJ1-5,-,CATAIAGGNQPQHF,TGTGCCACCGCGATTGCAGGGGGCAATCAGCCCCAGCATTTT
-,TRBV5-4,TRBJ2-5,few,CASSLEVAPETQYF,TGTGCCAGCAGCTTAGAGGTGGCCCCAGAGACCCAGTACTTC
-,TRBV19,TRBJ1-5,-,CASSIQSNQPQHF,TGTGCCAGTAGTATACAGAGCAATCAGCCCCAGCATTTT
-,TRBV7-9,TRBJ2-7,many,CASSLYGEYEQYF,TGTGCCAGCAGCTTATATGGGGAGTACGAGCAGTACTTC
TRBD1,TRBV28,TRBJ1-4,-,CASSRDLGTANEKLFF,TGTGCCAGCAGTCGGGACCTCGGGACAGCTAATGAAAAACTGTTTTTT
TRBD1,TRBV23-1,TRBJ2-5,few,CASSHPRTGGQETQYF,TGCGCCAGCAGTCATCCAAGGACAGGGGGCCAAGAGACCCAGTACTTC
-,TRBV6-6,TRBJ2-6,-,CASSIQGHAGANVLTF,TGTGCCAGCAGTATCCAGGGGCATGCTGGGGCCAACGTCCTGACTTTC
-,TRBV18,TRBJ1-1,-,CASSPSSAQNTEAFF,TGTGCCAGCTCACCAAGCTCCGCTCAGAACACTGAAGCTTTCTTT
TRBD1,TRBV18,TRBJ2-1,few,CASSPQGAGYNEQFF,TGTGCCAGCTCACCTCAGGGGGCAGGGTACAATGAGCAGTTCTTC
TRBD2,TRBV30,TRBJ2-5,few,CAWSGGFQETQYF,TGTGCCTGGAGCGGGGGGTTCCAAGAGACCCAGTACTTC
-,TRBV7-9,TRBJ1-1,-,CASSLDSGFGRAFF,TGTGCCAGCAGCTTAGACTCAGGGTTCGGAAGAGCTTTCTTT
TRBD1,TRBV18,TRBJ1-5,-,CASSPKGPGTDQPQHF,TGTGCCAGCTCACCAAAGGGTCCGGGGACAGATCAGCCCCAGCATTTT
-,TRBV28,TRBJ2-7,-,CASSGAREQYF,TGTGCCAGCAGTGGGGCTAGAGAGCAGTACTTC
-,TRBV28,TRBJ1-2,few,CASSSRGHSYGYTF,TGTGCCAGCAGTTCACGTGGACACTCGTATGGCTACACCTTC
TRBD1,TRBV7-9,TRBJ1-5,-,CASSIDRGSQPQHF,TGTGCCAGCAGCATTGACAGGGGAAGTCAGCCCCAGCATTTT
-,TRBV5-8,TRBJ1-5,-,CASSLDGVGVQPQHF,TGTGCCAGCAGCTTGGACGGAGTCGGGGTCCAGCCCCAGCATTTT
TRBD2,TRBV7-2,TRBJ2-1,-,CASSPRRVAGINEQFF,TGTGCCAGCAGCCCTAGGCGGGTAGCGGGAATCAATGAGCAGTTCTTC
-,TRBV30,TRBJ2-7,few,CAWSVRQSYEQYF,TGTGCCTGGAGTGTGAGACAGTCCTACGAGCAGTACTTC
-,TRBV5-4,TRBJ2-5,few,CASSFSQETQYF,TGTGCCAGCAGCTTTAGTCAAGAGACCCAGTACTTC
TRBD2,TRBV5-4,TRBJ2-7,few,CASSQGLAGGYEQYF,TGTGCCAGCAGCCAGGGACTAGCGGGAGGCTACGAGCAGTACTTC
-,TRBV7-2,TRBJ1-1,-,CASSLGLPNTEAFF,TGTGCCAGCAGCTTGGGACTGCCGAACACTGAAGCTTTCTTT
-,TRBV9,TRBJ2-7,-,CASSVTTETSYEQYF,TGTGCCAGCAGCGTAACGACAGAAACATCCTACGAGCAGTACTTC